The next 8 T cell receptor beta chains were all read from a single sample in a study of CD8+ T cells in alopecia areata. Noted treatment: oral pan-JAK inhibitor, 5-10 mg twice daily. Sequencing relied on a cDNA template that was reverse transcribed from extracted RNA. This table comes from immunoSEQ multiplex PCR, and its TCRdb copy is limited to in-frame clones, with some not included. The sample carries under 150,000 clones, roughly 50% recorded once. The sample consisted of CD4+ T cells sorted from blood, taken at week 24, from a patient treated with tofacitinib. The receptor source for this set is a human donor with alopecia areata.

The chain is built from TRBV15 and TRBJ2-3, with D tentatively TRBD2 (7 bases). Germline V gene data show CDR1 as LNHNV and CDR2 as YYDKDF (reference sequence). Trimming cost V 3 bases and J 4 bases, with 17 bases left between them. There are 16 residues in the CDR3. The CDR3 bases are TGTGCCACCAGCAGGAGGGGGGGCCTTTCCGCAGATACGCAGTATTTT. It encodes CATSRRGGLSADTQYF. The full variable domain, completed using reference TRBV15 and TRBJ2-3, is DAMVIQNPRYQVTQFGKPVTLSCSQTLNHNVMYWYQQKSSQAPKLLFHYYDKDFNNEADTPDNFQSRRPNTSFCFLDIRSPGLGDTAMYLCATSRRGGLSADTQYFGPGTRLTVL.

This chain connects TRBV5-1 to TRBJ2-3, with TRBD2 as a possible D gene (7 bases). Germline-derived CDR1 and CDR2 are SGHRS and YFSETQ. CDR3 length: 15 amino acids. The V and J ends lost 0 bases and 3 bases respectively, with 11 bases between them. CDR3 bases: TGCGCCAGCAGCTTGGGACGGGGGGCGACAGATACGCAGTATTTT. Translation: CASSLGRGATDTQYF.

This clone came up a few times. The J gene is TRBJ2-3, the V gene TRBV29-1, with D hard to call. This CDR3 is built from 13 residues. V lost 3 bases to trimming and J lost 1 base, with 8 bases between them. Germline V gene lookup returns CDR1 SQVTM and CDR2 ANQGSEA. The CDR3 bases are TGCAGCGTTGAGGGGTTGGGCACAGATACGCAGTATTTT. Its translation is CSVEGLGTDTQYF.

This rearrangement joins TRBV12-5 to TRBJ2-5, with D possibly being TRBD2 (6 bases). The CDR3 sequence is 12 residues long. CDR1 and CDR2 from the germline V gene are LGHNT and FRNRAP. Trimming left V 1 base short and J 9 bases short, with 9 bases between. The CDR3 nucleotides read TGTGCTAGTGGTTTGGATGGAGGGTCCCAGTACTTC. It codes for CASGLDGGSQYF.

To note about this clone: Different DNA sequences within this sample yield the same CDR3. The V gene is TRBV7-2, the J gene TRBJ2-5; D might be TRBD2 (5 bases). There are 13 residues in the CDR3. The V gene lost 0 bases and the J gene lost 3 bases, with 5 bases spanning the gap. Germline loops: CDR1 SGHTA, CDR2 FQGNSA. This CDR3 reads CASSLAREETQYF. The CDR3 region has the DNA TGTGCCAGCAGCTTAGCGAGGGAAGAGACCCAGTACTTC.

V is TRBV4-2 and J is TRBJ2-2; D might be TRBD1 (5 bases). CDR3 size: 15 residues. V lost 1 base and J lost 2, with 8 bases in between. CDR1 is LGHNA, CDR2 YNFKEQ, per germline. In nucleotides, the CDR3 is TGTGCCAGCAGCCAAGCGACAGCCAACACCGGGGAGCTGTTTTTT. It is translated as CASSQATANTGELFF.

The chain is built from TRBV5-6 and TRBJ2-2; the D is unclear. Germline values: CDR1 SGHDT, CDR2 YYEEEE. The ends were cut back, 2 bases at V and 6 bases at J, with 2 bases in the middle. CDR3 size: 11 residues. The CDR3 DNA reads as TGTGCCAGCAGCTTATCCGGGGAGCTGTTTTTT. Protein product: CASSLSGELFF.

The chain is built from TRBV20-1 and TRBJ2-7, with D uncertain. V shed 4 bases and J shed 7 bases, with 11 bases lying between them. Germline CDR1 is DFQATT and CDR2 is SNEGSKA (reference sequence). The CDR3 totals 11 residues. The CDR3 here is CSATLEWEQYF. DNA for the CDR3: TGCAGTGCTACCCTGGAATGGGAGCAGTACTTC.